The sequence of this T cell receptor beta chain was determined in a study of blood T cell repertoires in COVID-19. Study background: Whether acute or convalescent, the COVID-19 samples came from the United States, Italy and Spain. Nucleic acid was either cDNA or gDNA, and it came from T cells, B-cell-depleted T cells, or PBMCs.

Per the original data handling: The assay estimated nucleated cells by amplifying reference gene primers. Libraries were prepared by immunoSEQ multiplex PCR; TCRdb keeps only in-frame clonotypes and omits some of them. That table is the source of V, J and clone size, and D and trimming were worked out from the DNA. This sample yields some 58,000 clones, of which about 77% are seen a single time; around 30% belongs to the top ten. CDR1 is SNHLY and CDR2 is FYNNEI in the germline V gene. V was shortened by 7 bases and J by 7 bases, with 14 bases between the two germline ends. The CDR3 contains 14 residues.

This receptor was identified in a human donor in a cohort sampled during active COVID-19. The chain employs TRBV2 and TRBJ1-6; maybe TRBD1 (5 bases). Input material: peripheral blood. CDR3 DNA sequence: TGTGCCAGCAACCCCAGCGGGGGGAATTCACCCCTCCACTTT. Protein sequence: CASNPSGGNSPLHF.